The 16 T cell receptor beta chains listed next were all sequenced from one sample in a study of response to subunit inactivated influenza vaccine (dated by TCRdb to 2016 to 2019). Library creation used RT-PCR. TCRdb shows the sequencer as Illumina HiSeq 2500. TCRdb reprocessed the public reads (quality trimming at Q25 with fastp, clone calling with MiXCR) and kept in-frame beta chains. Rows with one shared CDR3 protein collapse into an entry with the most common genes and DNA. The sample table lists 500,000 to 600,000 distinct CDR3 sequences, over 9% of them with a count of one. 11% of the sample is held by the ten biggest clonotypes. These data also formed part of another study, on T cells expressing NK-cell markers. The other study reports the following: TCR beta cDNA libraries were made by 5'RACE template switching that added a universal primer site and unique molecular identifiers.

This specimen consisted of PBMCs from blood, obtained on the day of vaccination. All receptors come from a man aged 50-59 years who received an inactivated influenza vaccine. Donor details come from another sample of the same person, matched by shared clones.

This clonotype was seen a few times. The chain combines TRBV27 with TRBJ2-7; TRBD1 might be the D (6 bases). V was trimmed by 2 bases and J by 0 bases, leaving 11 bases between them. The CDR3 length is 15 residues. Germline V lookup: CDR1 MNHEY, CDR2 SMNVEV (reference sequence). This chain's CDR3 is CASSLQAGVSYEQYF. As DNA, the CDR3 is TGTGCCAGCAGTTTACAGGCAGGGGTCTCCTACGAGCAGTACTTC.

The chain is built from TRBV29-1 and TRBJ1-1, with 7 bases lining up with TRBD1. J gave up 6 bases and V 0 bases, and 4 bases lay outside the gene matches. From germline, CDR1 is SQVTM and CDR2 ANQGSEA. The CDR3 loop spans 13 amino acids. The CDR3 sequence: CSVEEQGRAEAFF. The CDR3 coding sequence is TGCAGCGTTGAAGAACAGGGGAGGGCTGAAGCTTTCTTT.

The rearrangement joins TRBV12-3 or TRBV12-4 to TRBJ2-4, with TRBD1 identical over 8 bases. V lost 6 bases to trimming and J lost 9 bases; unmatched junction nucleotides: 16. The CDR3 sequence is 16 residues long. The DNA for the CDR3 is TGTGCCAGCAGCAAGAACTCCGGGACAGGAGGGATCATTCAGTACTTC. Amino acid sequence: CASSKNSGTGGIIQYF.

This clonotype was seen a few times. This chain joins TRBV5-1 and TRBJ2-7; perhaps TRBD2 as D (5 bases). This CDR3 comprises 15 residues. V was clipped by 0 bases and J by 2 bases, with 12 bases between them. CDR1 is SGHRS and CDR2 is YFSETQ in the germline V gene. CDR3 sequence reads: CASSLEAAATYEQYF. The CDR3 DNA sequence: TGCGCCAGCAGCTTGGAAGCGGCGGCCACCTACGAGCAGTACTTC.

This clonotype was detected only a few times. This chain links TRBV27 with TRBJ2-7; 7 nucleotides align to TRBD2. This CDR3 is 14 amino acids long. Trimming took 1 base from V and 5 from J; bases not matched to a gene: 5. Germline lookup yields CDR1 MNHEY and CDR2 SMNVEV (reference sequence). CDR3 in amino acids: CASSLYQGGHEQYF. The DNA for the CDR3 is TGTGCCAGCAGTTTATACCAGGGAGGGCACGAGCAGTACTTC.

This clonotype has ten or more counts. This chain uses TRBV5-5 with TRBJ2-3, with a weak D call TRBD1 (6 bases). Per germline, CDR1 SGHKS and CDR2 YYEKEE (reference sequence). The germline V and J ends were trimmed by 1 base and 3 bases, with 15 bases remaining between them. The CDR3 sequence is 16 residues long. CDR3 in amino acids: CASSLTTGMTTDTQYF. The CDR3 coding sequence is TGTGCCAGCAGCTTGACCACAGGGATGACTACAGATACGCAGTATTTT.

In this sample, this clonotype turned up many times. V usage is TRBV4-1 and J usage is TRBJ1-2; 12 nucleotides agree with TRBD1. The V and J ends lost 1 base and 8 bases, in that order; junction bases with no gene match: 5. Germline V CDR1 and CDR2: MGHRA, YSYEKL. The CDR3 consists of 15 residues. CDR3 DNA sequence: TGCGCCAGCAGCCAAGGGGGACAGGGGGCGATAGGCTACACCTTC. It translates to CASSQGGQGAIGYTF.

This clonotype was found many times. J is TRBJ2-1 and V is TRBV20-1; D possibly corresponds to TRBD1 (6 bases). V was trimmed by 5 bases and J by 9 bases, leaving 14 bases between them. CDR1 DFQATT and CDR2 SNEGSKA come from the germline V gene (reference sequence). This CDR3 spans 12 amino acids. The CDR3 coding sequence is TGCAGTGCTCCCAGACAGGTCACTGAGCAGTTCTTC. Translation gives CSAPRQVTEQFF.

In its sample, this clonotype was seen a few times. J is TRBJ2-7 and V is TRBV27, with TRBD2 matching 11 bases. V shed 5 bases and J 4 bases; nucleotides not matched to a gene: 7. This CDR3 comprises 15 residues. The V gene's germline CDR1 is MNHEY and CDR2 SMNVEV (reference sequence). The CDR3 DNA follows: TGTGCCAGCAGTCCGGGACTAGCGGCCCTATACGAGCAGTACTTC. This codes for CASSPGLAALYEQYF.

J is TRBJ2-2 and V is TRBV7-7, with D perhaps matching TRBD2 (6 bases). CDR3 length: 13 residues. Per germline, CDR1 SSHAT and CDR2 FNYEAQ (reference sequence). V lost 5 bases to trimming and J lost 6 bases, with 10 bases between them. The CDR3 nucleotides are TGTGCCAGCAGCGTCGGGAGACCCGGGGAGCTGTTTTTT. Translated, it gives CASSVGRPGELFF.

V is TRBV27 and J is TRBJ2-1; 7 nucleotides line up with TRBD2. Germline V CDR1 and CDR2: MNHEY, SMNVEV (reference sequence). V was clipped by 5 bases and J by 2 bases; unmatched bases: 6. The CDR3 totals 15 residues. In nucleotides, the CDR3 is TGTGCCAGCAGTATCTCTAGCGGTACCTACAATGAGCAGTTCTTC. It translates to CASSISSGTYNEQFF.

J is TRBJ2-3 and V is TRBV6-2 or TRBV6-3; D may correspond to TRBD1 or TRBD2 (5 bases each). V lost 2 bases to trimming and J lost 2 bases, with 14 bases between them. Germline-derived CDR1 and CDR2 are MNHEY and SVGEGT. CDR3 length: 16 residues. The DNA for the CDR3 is TGTGCCAGCAGTTACGATTGGGACCTCTCCACAGATACGCAGTATTTT. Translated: CASSYDWDLSTDTQYF.

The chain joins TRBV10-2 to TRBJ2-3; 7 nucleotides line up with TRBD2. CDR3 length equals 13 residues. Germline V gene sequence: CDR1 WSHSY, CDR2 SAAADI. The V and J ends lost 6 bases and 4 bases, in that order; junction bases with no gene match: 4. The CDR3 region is CASRERGSDTQYF. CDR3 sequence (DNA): TGCGCCAGCAGGGAGCGGGGTTCAGATACGCAGTATTTT.

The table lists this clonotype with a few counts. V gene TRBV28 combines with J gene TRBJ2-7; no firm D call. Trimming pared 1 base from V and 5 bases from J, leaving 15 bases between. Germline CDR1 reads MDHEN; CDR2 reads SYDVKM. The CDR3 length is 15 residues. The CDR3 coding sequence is TGTGCCAGCAGTTTATTCCAAGCTGTTAGAGACGAGCAGTACTTC. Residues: CASSLFQAVRDEQYF.

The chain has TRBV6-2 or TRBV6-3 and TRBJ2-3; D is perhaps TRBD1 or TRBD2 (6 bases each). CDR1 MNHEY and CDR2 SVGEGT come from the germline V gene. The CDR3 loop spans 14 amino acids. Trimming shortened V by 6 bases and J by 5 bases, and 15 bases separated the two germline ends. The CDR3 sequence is CASRGRRGRDTQYF. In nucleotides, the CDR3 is TGTGCCAGCAGGGGTCGACGGGGGCGAGATACGCAGTATTTT.

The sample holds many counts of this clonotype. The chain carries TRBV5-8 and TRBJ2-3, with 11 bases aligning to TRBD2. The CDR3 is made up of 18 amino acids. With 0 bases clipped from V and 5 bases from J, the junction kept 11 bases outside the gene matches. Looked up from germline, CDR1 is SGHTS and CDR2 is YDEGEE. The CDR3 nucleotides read TGTGCCAGCAGCTTGGCGGTAGCGGGAGGGCCGGGTGAAGATACGCAGTATTTT. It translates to CASSLAVAGGPGEDTQYF.